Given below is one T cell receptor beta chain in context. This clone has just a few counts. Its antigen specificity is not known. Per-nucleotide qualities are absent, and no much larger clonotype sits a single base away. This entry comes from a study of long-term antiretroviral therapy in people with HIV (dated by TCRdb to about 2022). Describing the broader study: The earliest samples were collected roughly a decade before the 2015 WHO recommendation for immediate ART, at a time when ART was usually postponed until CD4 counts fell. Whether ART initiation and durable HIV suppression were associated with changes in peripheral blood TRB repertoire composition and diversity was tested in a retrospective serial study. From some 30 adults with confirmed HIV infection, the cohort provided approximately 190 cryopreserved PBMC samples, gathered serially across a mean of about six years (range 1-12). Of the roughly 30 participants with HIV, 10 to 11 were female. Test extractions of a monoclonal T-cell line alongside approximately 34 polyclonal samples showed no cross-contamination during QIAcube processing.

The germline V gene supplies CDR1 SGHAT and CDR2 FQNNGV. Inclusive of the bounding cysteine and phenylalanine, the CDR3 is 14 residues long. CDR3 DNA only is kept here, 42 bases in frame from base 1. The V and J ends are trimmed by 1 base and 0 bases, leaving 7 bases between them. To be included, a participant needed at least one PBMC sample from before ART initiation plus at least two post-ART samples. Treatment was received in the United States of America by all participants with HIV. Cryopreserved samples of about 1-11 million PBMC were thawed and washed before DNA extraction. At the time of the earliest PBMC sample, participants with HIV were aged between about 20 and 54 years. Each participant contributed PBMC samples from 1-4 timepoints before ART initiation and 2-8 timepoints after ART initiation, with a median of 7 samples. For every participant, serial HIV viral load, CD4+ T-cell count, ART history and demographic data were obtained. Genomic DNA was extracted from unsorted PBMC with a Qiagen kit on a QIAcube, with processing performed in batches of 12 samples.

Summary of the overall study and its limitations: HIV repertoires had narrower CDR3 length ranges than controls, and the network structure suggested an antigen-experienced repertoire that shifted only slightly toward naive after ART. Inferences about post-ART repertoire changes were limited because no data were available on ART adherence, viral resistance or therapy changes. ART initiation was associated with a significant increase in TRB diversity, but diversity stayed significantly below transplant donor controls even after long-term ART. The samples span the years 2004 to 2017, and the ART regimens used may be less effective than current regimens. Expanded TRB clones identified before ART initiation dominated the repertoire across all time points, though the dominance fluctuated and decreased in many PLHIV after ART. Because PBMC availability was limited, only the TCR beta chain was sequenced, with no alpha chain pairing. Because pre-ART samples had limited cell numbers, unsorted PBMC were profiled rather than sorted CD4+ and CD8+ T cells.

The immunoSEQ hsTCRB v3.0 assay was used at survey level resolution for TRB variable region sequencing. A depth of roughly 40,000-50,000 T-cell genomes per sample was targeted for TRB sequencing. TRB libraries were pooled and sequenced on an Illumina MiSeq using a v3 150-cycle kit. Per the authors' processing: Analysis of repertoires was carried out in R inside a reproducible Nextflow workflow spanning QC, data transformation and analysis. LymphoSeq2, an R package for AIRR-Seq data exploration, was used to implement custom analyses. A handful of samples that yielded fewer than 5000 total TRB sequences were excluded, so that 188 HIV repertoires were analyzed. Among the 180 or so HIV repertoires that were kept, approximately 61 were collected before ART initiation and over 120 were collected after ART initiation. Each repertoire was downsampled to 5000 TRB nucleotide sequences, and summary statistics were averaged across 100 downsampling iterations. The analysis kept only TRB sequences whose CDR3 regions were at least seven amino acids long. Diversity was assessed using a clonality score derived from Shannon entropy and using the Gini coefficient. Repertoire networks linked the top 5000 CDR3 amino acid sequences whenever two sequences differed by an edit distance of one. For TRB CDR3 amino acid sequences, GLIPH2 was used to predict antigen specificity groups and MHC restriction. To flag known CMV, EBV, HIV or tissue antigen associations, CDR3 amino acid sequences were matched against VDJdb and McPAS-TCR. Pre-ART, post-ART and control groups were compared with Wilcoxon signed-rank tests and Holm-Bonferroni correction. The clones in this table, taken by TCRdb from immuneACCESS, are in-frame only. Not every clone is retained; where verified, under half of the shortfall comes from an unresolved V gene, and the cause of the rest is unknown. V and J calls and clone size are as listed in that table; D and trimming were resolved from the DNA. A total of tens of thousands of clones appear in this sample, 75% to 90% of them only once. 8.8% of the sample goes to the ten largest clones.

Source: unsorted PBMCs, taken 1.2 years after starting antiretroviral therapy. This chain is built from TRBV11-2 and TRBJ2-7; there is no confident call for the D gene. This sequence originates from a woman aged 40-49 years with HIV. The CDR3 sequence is CASSLGGNSYEQYF. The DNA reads TGTGCCAGCAGCTTAGGGGGAAACTCCTACGAGCAGTACTTC.